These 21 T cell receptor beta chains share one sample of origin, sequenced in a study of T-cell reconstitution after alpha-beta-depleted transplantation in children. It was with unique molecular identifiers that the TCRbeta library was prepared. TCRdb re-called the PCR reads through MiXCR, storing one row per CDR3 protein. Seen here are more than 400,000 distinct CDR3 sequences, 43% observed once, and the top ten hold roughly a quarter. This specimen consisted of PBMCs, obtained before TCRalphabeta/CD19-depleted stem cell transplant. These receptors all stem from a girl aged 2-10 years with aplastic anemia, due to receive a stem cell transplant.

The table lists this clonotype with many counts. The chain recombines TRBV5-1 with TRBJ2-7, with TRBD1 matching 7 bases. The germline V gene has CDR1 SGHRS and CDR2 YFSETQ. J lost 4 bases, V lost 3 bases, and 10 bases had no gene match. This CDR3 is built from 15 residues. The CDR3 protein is CASSSPPGQLYEQYF. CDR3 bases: TGCGCCAGCAGCTCCCCGCCGGGACAGTTGTACGAGCAGTACTTC. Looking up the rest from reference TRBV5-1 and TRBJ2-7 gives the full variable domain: KAGVTQTPRYLIKTRGQQVTLSCSPISGHRSVSWYQQTPGQGLQFLFEYFSETQRNKGNFPGRFSGRQFSNSRSEMNVSTLELGDSALYLCASSSPPGQLYEQYFGPGTRLTVT.

Written as DNA, the CDR3 is TGCAGTGCGAGGAAGACTAGCGGGAGGGCGCGGTACAATGAGCAGTTCTTC. Translating gives CSARKTSGRARYNEQFF. The chain links TRBV20-1 to TRBJ2-1; 14 bases are shared with TRBD2. V trimming: 6 bases; J trimming: 4 bases; junction bases outside the gene matches: 11. Germline values: CDR1 DFQATT, CDR2 SNEGSKA (reference sequence). This CDR3 comprises 17 residues.

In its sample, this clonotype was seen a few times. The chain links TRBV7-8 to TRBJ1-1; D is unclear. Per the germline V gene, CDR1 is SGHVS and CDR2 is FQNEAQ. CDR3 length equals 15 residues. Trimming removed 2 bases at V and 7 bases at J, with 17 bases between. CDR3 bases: TGTGCCAGCAGCTTAAGATCAAGCGCCGAAGGTGAAGCTTTCTTT. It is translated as CASSLRSSAEGEAFF.

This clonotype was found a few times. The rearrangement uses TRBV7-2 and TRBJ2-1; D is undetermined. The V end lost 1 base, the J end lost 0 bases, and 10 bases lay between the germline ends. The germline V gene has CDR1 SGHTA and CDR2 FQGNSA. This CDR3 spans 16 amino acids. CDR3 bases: TGTGCCAGCAGCTTAGTGGGCGCTAGCTCCTACAATGAGCAGTTCTTC. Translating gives CASSLVGASSYNEQFF.

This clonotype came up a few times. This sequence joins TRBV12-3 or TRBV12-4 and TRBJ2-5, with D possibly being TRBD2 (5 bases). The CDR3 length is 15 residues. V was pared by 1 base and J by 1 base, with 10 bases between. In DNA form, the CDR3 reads TGTGCCAGCAGTTTAGGTAGCGTACTCCAAGAGACCCAGTACTTC. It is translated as CASSLGSVLQETQYF.

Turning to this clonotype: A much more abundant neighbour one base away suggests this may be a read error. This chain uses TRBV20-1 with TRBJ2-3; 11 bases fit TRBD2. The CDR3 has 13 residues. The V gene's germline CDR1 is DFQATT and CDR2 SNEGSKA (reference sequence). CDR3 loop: CSAPTSGSDTHYF. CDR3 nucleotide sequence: TGCAGTGCCCCTACTAGCGGGAGTGATACGCATTATTTT.

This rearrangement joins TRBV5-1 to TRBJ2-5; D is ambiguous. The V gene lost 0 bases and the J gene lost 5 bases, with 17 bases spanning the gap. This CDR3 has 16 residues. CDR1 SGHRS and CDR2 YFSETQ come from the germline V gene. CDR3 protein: CASSLAKQNAPETQYF. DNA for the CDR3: TGCGCCAGCAGCTTGGCGAAGCAAAATGCCCCGGAGACCCAGTACTTC.

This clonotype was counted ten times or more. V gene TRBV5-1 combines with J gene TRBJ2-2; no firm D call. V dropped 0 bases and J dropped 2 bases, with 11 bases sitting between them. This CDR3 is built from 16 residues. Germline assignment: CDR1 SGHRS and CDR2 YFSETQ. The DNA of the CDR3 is TGCGCCAGCAGCTTGGAAACTCCTGTTAACACCGGGGAGCTGTTTTTT. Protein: CASSLETPVNTGELFF.

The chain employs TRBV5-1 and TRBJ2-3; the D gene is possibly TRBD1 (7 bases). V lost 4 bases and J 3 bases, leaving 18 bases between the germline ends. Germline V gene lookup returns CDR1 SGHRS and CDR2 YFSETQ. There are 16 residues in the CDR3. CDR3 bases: TGCGCCAGCAGCCCGGGCTTGACAGGGAGGACAGATACGCAGTATTTT. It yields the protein CASSPGLTGRTDTQYF.

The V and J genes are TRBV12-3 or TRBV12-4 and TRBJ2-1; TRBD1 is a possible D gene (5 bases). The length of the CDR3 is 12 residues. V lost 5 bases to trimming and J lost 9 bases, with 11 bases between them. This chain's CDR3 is CASSLTGSEQFF. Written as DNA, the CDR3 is TGTGCCAGCAGTCTAACAGGTTCTGAGCAGTTCTTC.

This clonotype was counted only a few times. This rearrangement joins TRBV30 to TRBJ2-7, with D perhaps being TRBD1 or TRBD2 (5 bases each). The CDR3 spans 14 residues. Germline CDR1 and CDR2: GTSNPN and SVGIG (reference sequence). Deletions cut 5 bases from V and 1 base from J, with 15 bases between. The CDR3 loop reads CAWDPGTVSYEQYF. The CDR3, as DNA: TGTGCCTGGGACCCCGGGACGGTGTCCTACGAGCAGTACTTC.

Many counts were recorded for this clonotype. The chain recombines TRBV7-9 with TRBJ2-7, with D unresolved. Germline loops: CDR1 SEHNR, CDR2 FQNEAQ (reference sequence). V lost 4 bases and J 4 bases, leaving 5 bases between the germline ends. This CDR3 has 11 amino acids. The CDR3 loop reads CASSSAYEQYF. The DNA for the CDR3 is TGTGCCAGCAGCTCCGCATACGAGCAGTACTTC. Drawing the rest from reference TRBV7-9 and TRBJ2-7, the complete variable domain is DTGVSQNPRHKITKRGQNVTFRCDPISEHNRLYWYRQTLGQGPEFLTYFQNEAQLEKSRLLSDRFSAERPKGSFSTLEIQRTEQGDSAMYLCASSSAYEQYFGPGTRLTVT.

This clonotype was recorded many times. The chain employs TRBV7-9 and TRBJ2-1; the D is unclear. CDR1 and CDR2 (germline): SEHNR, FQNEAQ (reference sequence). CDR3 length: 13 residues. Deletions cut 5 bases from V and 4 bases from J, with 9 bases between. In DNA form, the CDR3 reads TGTGCCAGCAGCCCAGAATCGTACAATGAGCAGTTCTTC. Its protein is CASSPESYNEQFF.

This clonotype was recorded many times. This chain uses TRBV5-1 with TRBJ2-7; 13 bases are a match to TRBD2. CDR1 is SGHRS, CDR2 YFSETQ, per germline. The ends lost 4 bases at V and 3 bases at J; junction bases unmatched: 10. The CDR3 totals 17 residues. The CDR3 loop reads CASSPGLAGARDYEQYF. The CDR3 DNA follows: TGCGCCAGCAGCCCCGGACTAGCGGGAGCAAGGGACTACGAGCAGTACTTC.

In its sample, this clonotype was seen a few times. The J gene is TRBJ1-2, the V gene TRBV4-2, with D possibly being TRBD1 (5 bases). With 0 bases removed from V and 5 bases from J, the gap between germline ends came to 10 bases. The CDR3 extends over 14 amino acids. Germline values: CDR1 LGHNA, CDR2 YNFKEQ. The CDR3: CASSQDPGPYGYTF. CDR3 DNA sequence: TGTGCCAGCAGCCAAGATCCGGGACCATATGGCTACACCTTC.

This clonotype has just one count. The CDR3 loop reads CATSVKNTGELFF. The CDR3, as DNA: TGTGCCACCAGCGTCAAGAACACCGGGGAGCTGTTTTTT. This chain links TRBV15 with TRBJ2-2; no firm D call. The CDR3 is 13 amino acids. CDR1 and CDR2 (germline): LNHNV, YYDKDF (reference sequence). V lost 5 bases and J lost 1, with 5 bases in between.

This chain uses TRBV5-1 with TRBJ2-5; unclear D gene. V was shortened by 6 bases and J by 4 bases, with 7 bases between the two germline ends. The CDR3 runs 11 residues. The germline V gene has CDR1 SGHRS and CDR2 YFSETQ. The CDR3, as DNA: TGCGCCAGCAATCAGCTAGAGACCCAGTACTTC. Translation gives CASNQLETQYF.

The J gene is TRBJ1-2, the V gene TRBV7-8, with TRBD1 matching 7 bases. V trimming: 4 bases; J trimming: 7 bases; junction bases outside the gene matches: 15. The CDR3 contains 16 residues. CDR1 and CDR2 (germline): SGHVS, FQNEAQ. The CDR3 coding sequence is TGTGCCAGCAGCTCCAGAATTCTCGACAGGGCAGGTGGCTACACCTTC. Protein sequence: CASSSRILDRAGGYTF.

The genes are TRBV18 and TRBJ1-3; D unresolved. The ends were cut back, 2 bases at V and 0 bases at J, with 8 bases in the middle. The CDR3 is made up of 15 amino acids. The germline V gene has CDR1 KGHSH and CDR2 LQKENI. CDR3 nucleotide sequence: TGTGCCAGCTCACCAACTCCCAGCTCTGGAAACACCATATATTTT. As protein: CASSPTPSSGNTIYF. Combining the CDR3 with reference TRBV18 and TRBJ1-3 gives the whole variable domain NAGVMQNPRHLVRRRGQEARLRCSPMKGHSHVYWYRQLPEEGLKFMVYLQKENIIDESGMPKERFSAEFPKEGPSILRIQQVVRGDSAAYFCASSPTPSSGNTIYFGEGSWLTVV.

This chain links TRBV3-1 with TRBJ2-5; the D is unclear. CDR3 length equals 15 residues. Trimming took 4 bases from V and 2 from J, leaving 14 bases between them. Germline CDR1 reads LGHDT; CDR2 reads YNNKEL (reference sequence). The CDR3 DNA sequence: TGTGCCAGCAGCCTTCAACCGGGCCGACAAGAGACCCAGTACTTC. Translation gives CASSLQPGRQETQYF.

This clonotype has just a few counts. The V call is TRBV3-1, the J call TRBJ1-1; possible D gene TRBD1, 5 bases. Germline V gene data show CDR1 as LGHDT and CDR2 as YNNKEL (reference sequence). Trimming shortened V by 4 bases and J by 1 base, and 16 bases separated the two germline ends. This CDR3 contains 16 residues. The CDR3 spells CASSPRDLGENTEAFF. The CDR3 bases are TGTGCCAGCAGCCCTCGGGACCTCGGGGAGAACACTGAAGCTTTCTTT.